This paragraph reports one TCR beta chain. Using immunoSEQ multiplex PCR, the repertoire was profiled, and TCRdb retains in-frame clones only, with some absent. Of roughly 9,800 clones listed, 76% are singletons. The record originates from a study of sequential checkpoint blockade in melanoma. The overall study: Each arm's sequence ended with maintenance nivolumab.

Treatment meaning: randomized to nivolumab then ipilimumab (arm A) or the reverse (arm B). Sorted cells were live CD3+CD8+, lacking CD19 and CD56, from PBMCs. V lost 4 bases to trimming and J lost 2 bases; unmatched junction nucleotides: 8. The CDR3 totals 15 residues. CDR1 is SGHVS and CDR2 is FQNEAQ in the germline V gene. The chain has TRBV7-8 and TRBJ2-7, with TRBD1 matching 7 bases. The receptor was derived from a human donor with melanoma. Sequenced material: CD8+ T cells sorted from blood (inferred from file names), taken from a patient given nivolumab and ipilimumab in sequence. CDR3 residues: CASSSVIGQAYEQYF. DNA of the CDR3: TGTGCCAGCAGCTCAGTAATTGGACAGGCCTACGAGCAGTACTTC.